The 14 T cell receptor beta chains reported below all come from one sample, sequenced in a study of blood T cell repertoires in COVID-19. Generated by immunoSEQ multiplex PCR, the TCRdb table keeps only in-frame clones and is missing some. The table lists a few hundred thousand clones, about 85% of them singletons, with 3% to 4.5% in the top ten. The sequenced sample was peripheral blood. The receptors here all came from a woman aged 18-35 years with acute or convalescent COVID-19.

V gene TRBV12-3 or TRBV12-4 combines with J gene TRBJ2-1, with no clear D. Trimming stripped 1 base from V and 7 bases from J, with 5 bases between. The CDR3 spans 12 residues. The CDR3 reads CASSLGVNEQFF. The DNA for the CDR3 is TGTGCCAGCAGTTTAGGTGTAAATGAGCAGTTCTTC.

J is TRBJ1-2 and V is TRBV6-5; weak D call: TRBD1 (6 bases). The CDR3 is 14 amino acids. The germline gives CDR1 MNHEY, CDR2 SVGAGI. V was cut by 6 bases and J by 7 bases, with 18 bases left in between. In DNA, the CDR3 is TGTGCCAGCAGCCGAAAACAGGGTTCAGCTGGCTACACCTTC. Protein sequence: CASSRKQGSAGYTF.

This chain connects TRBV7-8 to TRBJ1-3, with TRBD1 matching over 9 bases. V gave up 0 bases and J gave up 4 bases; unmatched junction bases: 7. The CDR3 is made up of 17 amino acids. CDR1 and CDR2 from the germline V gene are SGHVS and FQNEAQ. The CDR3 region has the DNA TGTGCCAGCAGCTTAGCCGAACAGGGGGCGCGAGGAAACACCATATATTTT. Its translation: CASSLAEQGARGNTIYF. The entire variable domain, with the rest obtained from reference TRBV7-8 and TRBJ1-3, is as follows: GAGVSQSPRYKVAKRGQDVALRCDPISGHVSLFWYQQALGQGPEFLTYFQNEAQLDKSGLPSDRFFAERPEGSVSTLKIQRTQQEDSAVYLCASSLAEQGARGNTIYFGEGSWLTVV.

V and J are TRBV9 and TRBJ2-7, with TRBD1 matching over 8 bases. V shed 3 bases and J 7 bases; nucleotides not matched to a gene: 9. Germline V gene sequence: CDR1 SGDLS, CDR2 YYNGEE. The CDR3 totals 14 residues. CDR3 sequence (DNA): TGTGCCAGCAGCGCCTACCAGGGGGCACGGGAGCAGTACTTC. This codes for CASSAYQGAREQYF.

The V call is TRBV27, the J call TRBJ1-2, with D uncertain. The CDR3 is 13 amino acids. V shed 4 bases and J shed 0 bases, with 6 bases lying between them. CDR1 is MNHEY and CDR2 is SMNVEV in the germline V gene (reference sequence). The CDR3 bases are TGTGCCAGCAGTTACACATCTAACTATGGCTACACCTTC. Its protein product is CASSYTSNYGYTF.

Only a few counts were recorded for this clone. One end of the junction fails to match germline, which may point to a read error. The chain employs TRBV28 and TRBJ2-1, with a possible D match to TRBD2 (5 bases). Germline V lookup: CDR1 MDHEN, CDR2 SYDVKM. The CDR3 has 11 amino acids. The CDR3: CASSRTGDEVF. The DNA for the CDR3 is TGTGCCAGCAGCCGGACTGGGGATGAAGTCTTC.

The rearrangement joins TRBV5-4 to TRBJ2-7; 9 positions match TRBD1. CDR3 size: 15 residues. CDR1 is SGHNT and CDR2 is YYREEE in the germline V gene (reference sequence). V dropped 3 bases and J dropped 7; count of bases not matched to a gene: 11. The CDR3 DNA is TGTGCCAGCAGCTCAGCCCGGACAGGGGCGGGGGAGCAGTACTTC. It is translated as CASSSARTGAGEQYF.

The CDR3 DNA sequence: TGTGCCAGCAGCTTAGGTCCCGAAGCTTACTACGAGCAGTACTTC. This codes for CASSLGPEAYYEQYF. This chain links TRBV7-3 with TRBJ2-7; no reliable D call. V dropped 2 bases and J dropped 3 bases, with 14 bases sitting between them. Per the germline V gene, CDR1 is SGHTA and CDR2 is FQGTGA. The CDR3 extends over 15 amino acids.

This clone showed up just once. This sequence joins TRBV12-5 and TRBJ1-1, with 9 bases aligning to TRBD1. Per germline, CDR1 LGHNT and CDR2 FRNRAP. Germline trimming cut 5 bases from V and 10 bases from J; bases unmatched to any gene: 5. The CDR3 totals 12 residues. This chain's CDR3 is CASGLGGQGAFF. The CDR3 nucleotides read TGTGCTAGTGGTCTAGGGGGACAGGGAGCTTTCTTT. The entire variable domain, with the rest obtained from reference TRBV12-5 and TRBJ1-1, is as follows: DARVTQTPRHKVTEMGQEVTMRCQPILGHNTVFWYRQTMMQGLELLAYFRNRAPLDDSGMPKDRFSAEMPDATLATLKIQPSEPRDSAVYFCASGLGGQGAFFGQGTRLTVV.

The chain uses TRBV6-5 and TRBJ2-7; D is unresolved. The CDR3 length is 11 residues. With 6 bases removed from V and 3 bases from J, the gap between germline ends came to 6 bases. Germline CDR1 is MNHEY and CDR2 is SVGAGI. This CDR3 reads CASSHNYEQYF. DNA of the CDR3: TGTGCCAGCAGCCACAACTACGAGCAGTACTTC.

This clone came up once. Here the CDR3 reads CASSYRQRQETQYF. CDR3 nucleotides: TGTGCCAGCAGTTACAGACAGCGTCAAGAGACCCAGTACTTC. The V gene is TRBV6-5, the J gene TRBJ2-5; D possibly corresponds to TRBD1 (5 bases). CDR1 is MNHEY, CDR2 SVGAGI, per germline. The CDR3 runs to 14 residues. Trimming took 2 bases from V and 2 from J, leaving 9 bases between them.

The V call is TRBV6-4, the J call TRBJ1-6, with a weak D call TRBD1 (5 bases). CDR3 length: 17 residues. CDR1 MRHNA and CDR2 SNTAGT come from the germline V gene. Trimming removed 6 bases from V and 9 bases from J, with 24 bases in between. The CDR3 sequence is CASSRGGGRDDSSPLHF. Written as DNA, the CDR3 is TGTGCCAGCAGCCGGGGGGGAGGCCGGGACGATAGTTCACCCCTCCACTTT.

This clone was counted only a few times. The CDR3 loop is CASSITGGNEQFF. The CDR3 nucleotides are TGTGCCAGTAGTATAACAGGGGGCAATGAGCAGTTCTTC. This sequence joins TRBV19 and TRBJ2-1; TRBD1 matches at 8 bases. The J segment lost 6 bases and the V segment lost 2 bases, leaving 0 bases of the junction unmatched. Germline lookup yields CDR1 LNHDA and CDR2 SQIVND (reference sequence). The CDR3 sequence is 13 residues long.

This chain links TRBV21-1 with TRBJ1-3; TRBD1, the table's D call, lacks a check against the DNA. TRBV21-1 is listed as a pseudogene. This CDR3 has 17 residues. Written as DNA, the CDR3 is TGTGCCAGCAGCATCCAAGGGGGTGTCTGGGAGAGAAACACCATATATTTT. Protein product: CASSIQGGVWERNTIYF.